The 32 T cell receptor beta chains in this list originate from one sample, sequenced in a study of T-cell reconstitution after alpha-beta-depleted transplantation in children. The TCRbeta library was prepared with unique molecular identifiers. TCRdb called the PCR reads again in MiXCR, with one record for every CDR3 protein. The profile shows a few hundred thousand distinct CDR3 sequences, more than 20% of them singletons. Here the sequenced sample was PBMCs, taken before TCRalphabeta/CD19-depleted stem cell transplant. The source is a boy under three years old with Wiskott-Aldrich syndrome, due to receive a stem cell transplant.

This clonotype was found a few times. The chain links TRBV7-6 to TRBJ1-5; D remains ambiguous. The CDR3 contains 15 residues. The germline V and J ends were trimmed by 1 base and 0 bases, with 7 bases remaining between them. Germline V lookup: CDR1 SGHVS, CDR2 FNYEAQ. CDR3 protein: CASSLGPTSNQPQHF. In DNA form, the CDR3 reads TGTGCCAGCAGCTTAGGCCCGACTAGCAATCAGCCCCAGCATTTT. The whole variable domain, filled in from reference TRBV7-6 and TRBJ1-5, reads GAGVSQSPRYKVTKRGQDVALRCDPISGHVSLYWYRQALGQGPEFLTYFNYEAQQDKSGLPNDRFSAERPEGSISTLTIQRTEQRDSAMYRCASSLGPTSNQPQHFGDGTRLSIL.

The rearrangement links TRBV12-3 or TRBV12-4 to TRBJ2-3; no definite D call. CDR3 length: 11 residues. The V and J ends lost 7 bases and 6 bases respectively, with 8 bases between them. The CDR3 region is CASIVGDTQYF. CDR3 bases: TGTGCCAGCATCGTGGGGGATACGCAGTATTTT.

This clonotype was detected only a few times. J is TRBJ1-4 and V is TRBV9, with D possibly matching TRBD1 (6 bases). Trimming took 0 bases from V and 8 from J, leaving 14 bases between them. CDR3 length equals 15 residues. The germline V gene has CDR1 SGDLS and CDR2 YYNGEE. The CDR3 here is CASSVEGGRGEKLFF. Written as DNA, the CDR3 is TGTGCCAGCAGCGTAGAGGGGGGAAGAGGAGAAAAACTGTTTTTT.

The chain joins TRBV29-1 to TRBJ2-1; 9 nucleotides match TRBD2. The CDR3 is 14 amino acids. Germline V gives CDR1 SQVTM, CDR2 ANQGSEA. Trimming at V came to 4 bases and at J to 3 bases, leaving 4 bases not matched to a gene. The CDR3: CSVGKRGVYNEQFF. CDR3 coding DNA: TGCAGCGTTGGTAAGCGGGGGGTCTACAATGAGCAGTTCTTC.

V usage is TRBV7-8 and J usage is TRBJ1-1; D remains ambiguous. The CDR3 covers 14 residues. V dropped 3 bases and J dropped 0 bases, with 8 bases sitting between them. Germline lookup yields CDR1 SGHVS and CDR2 FQNEAQ. The CDR3 loop is CASSFRSMNTEAFF. The DNA for the CDR3 is TGTGCCAGCAGCTTTAGGAGCATGAACACTGAAGCTTTCTTT.

The chain has TRBV20-1 and TRBJ2-3; 10 nucleotides align to TRBD2. V shed 4 bases, J shed 4 bases, and the junction held 11 bases outside the gene matches. Looked up from germline, CDR1 is DFQATT and CDR2 is SNEGSKA (reference sequence). This CDR3 is 16 amino acids long. The CDR3 DNA reads as TGCAGTGCTACTTCTCTAGCGGGAGTTTTGCCAGATACGCAGTATTTT. The encoded protein is CSATSLAGVLPDTQYF.

The chain joins TRBV5-1 to TRBJ1-2; no reliable D call. Per the germline V gene, CDR1 is SGHRS and CDR2 is YFSETQ. This CDR3 has 13 amino acids. V lost 3 bases and J lost 2, with 8 bases in between. This chain's CDR3 is CASSSSPNYGYTF. Written as DNA, the CDR3 is TGCGCCAGCAGCTCCAGTCCGAACTATGGCTACACCTTC.

This clonotype turned up a few times. The chain joins TRBV20-1 to TRBJ2-2, with 8 bases identical to TRBD2. Germline CDR1 and CDR2: DFQATT and SNEGSKA (reference sequence). The CDR3 contains 18 residues. Trimming cost V 2 bases and J 1 base; bases outside gene matches: 12. The CDR3 here is CSARRVSKGLVNTGELFF. As DNA, the CDR3 is TGCAGTGCTAGAAGGGTCTCAAAGGGACTAGTGAACACCGGGGAGCTGTTTTTT.

V gene TRBV20-1 combines with J gene TRBJ1-1; D unresolved. Germline V lookup: CDR1 DFQATT, CDR2 SNEGSKA (reference sequence). The CDR3 consists of 12 residues. Trimming cost V 6 bases and J 2 bases, with 10 bases left between them. The CDR3 DNA follows: TGCAGTGCCCATGGAGGAAACACTGAAGCTTTCTTT. Translated, it gives CSAHGGNTEAFF.

The chain has TRBV5-1 and TRBJ2-6; D is uncertain. There are 13 residues in the CDR3. Trimming left V 7 bases short and J 4 bases short, with 9 bases between. Germline-derived CDR1 and CDR2 are SGHRS and YFSETQ. CDR3 DNA sequence: TGCGCCAGCTCTTTTGTGGGGGCCAACGTCCTGACTTTC. It specifies CASSFVGANVLTF.

The V and J genes are TRBV20-1 and TRBJ1-2; 10 positions agree with TRBD1. CDR1 and CDR2 (germline): DFQATT, SNEGSKA (reference sequence). The CDR3 is made up of 14 amino acids. V gave up 6 bases and J gave up 8 bases; unmatched junction bases: 12. CDR3 sequence (DNA): TGCAGTGCCCTAGAACCGGGACAGGGGCGCGGCTACACCTTC. It yields the protein CSALEPGQGRGYTF.

This clonotype came up a few times. The chain is built from TRBV15 and TRBJ2-3; unclear D gene. Germline V gene sequence: CDR1 LNHNV, CDR2 YYDKDF (reference sequence). CDR3 length equals 12 residues. Trimming shortened V by 5 bases and J by 4 bases, and 7 bases separated the two germline ends. CDR3 in amino acids: CATSGVSDTQYF. In DNA, the CDR3 is TGTGCCACCAGCGGGGTATCAGATACGCAGTATTTT.

The sample holds a few counts of this clonotype. The rearrangement links TRBV5-5 to TRBJ2-7, with 14 bases lining up with TRBD2. The junction had 1 base not matched to a gene; V was cut back by 0 bases and J by 2 bases. This CDR3 has 16 amino acids. The germline V gene has CDR1 SGHKS and CDR2 YYEKEE (reference sequence). DNA for the CDR3: TGTGCCAGCAGCTTGGGGGGACTAGCGGGAGCCTACGAGCAGTACTTC. It yields the protein CASSLGGLAGAYEQYF. Using reference TRBV5-5 and TRBJ2-7 for the parts outside the CDR3, the full variable domain is DAGVTQSPTHLIKTRGQQVTLRCSPISGHKSVSWYQQVLGQGPQFIFQYYEKEERGRGNFPDRFSARQFPNYSSELNVNALLLGDSALYLCASSLGGLAGAYEQYFGPGTRLTVT.

This rearrangement joins TRBV6-1 to TRBJ2-7; either TRBD1 or TRBD2 may supply D (5 bases each). V was clipped by 4 bases and J by 4 bases, with 11 bases between them. The CDR3 sequence is 13 residues long. Germline V CDR1 and CDR2: MNHNS, SASEGT. CDR3 bases: TGTGCCAGCAGTGCCGGGGACGGATACGAGCAGTACTTC. It is translated as CASSAGDGYEQYF.

The rearrangement links TRBV20-1 to TRBJ1-5, with D tentatively TRBD1 (5 bases). V lost 5 bases to trimming and J lost 3 bases, with 11 bases between them. This CDR3 has 13 amino acids. Germline lookup yields CDR1 DFQATT and CDR2 SNEGSKA (reference sequence). CDR3 loop: CSALRGVNQPQHF. CDR3 bases: TGCAGTGCTCTAAGGGGAGTCAATCAGCCCCAGCATTTT.

The chain joins TRBV10-3 to TRBJ1-4; D is possibly TRBD1 (5 bases). This CDR3 region has 14 residues. Looked up from germline, CDR1 is ENHRY and CDR2 is SYGVKD. V gave up 2 bases and J gave up 7 bases, with 11 bases separating them. CDR3 sequence: CAISERGEAEKLFF. The CDR3 DNA follows: TGTGCCATCAGTGAGAGGGGAGAGGCTGAAAAACTGTTTTTT.

The V call is TRBV14, the J call TRBJ1-2; weak D call: TRBD1 (5 bases). Germline V CDR1 and CDR2: SGHDN, FVKESK. The CDR3 loop spans 17 amino acids. The germline V and J ends were trimmed by 1 base and 6 bases, with 21 bases remaining between them. The CDR3 nucleotides read TGTGCCAGCAGCCAAGGGGCAGGGAGAGGGTCGGTGGATGGCTACACCTTC. Its protein is CASSQGAGRGSVDGYTF.

This rearrangement joins TRBV7-9 to TRBJ1-1, with D perhaps TRBD1 (5 bases). V lost 3 bases to trimming and J lost 4 bases, with 12 bases between them. The length of the CDR3 is 14 residues. Germline values: CDR1 SEHNR, CDR2 FQNEAQ (reference sequence). CDR3 DNA sequence: TGTGCCAGCAGCTTCAGGCCAGGGCCCACTGAAGCTTTCTTT. It specifies CASSFRPGPTEAFF.

This clonotype was detected ten times or more. The chain joins TRBV7-2 to TRBJ2-7; D is possibly TRBD1 or TRBD2 (5 bases each). Looked up from germline, CDR1 is SGHTA and CDR2 is FQGNSA. The CDR3 has 14 amino acids. Trimming shortened V by 6 bases and J by 2 bases, and 14 bases separated the two germline ends. CDR3 sequence: CASSLAGTAYEQYF. In DNA form, the CDR3 reads TGTGCCAGCAGTTTGGCAGGGACGGCCTACGAGCAGTACTTC.

The table lists this clonotype with a few counts. V usage is TRBV12-3 or TRBV12-4 and J usage is TRBJ2-1; D is possibly TRBD1 or TRBD2 (5 bases each). The CDR3 sequence is 12 residues long. Trimming stripped 5 bases from V and 12 bases from J, with 14 bases between. This chain's CDR3 is CASSLGVGRQFF. CDR3 bases: TGTGCCAGCAGTCTGGGGGTCGGTAGGCAGTTCTTC.

This clonotype was found a few times. This chain connects TRBV6-1 to TRBJ1-5; the D is unclear. CDR1 is MNHNS, CDR2 SASEGT, per germline. CDR3 length: 14 amino acids. With 0 bases removed from V and 7 bases from J, the gap between germline ends came to 10 bases. In DNA, the CDR3 is TGTGCCAGCAGTGAAGCGCTTCGGGGACAGCCCCAGCATTTT. Translated: CASSEALRGQPQHF.

The V and J genes are TRBV4-2 and TRBJ2-5; TRBD2 agrees at 12 bases. The CDR3 has 19 residues. The V and J ends lost 1 base and 4 bases, in that order; junction bases with no gene match: 13. Germline values: CDR1 LGHNA, CDR2 YNFKEQ. CDR3 coding DNA: TGTGCCAGCAGCCAAGTGAAACGCGCTAGCGGGAGGGAGGGAGAGACCCAGTACTTC. Its translation is CASSQVKRASGREGETQYF.

The chain is built from TRBV9 and TRBJ2-3; 15 nucleotides line up with TRBD2. Trimming at V came to 0 bases and at J to 6 bases, leaving 11 bases not matched to a gene. The CDR3 spans 19 residues. The V gene's germline CDR1 is SGDLS and CDR2 YYNGEE. The CDR3 here is CASSVVPGLAGGSRDTQYF. CDR3 DNA sequence: TGTGCCAGCAGCGTAGTCCCCGGACTAGCGGGAGGGTCGCGGGATACGCAGTATTTT.

The chain employs TRBV5-1 and TRBJ1-2; D unresolved. This CDR3 region has 13 residues. Germline loops: CDR1 SGHRS, CDR2 YFSETQ. Trimming took off 4 bases at V and 6 bases at J, with 13 bases between the two ends. The CDR3 reads CASSQLGWDGYTF. CDR3 nucleotide sequence: TGCGCCAGCAGCCAACTGGGGTGGGATGGCTACACCTTC.

V and J are TRBV6-1 and TRBJ2-2, with TRBD2 identical over 8 bases. Germline V CDR1 and CDR2: MNHNS, SASEGT. This CDR3 contains 17 residues. V trimming: 6 bases; J trimming: 6 bases; junction bases outside the gene matches: 15. The DNA for the CDR3 is TGTGCCAGCAGACCCATTGAGTTAGCGGGATTTGCCGGGGAGCTGTTTTTT. Its translation: CASRPIELAGFAGELFF.

The V call is TRBV7-2, the J call TRBJ1-5, with D perhaps TRBD1 (5 bases). There are 13 residues in the CDR3. V gave up 4 bases and J gave up 7 bases, with 11 bases separating them. CDR1 is SGHTA and CDR2 is FQGNSA in the germline V gene. CDR3 sequence (DNA): TGTGCCAGCAGCTGGGGGGAACGGCAGCCCCAGCATTTT. Its translation: CASSWGERQPQHF.

This chain uses TRBV29-1 with TRBJ2-7; D possibly corresponds to TRBD2 (6 bases). V was shortened by 5 bases and J by 4 bases, with 12 bases between the two germline ends. The CDR3 sequence is 12 residues long. Germline V gives CDR1 SQVTM, CDR2 ANQGSEA. CDR3 bases: TGCAGCGTTAATACCAGCGGGTACGAGCAGTACTTC. As protein: CSVNTSGYEQYF.

This clonotype was seen more than once but under ten times. The rearrangement uses TRBV10-3 and TRBJ2-7, with TRBD1 matching over 8 bases. Unmatched junction bases numbered 6, after V lost 10 bases and J lost 4 bases. CDR1 and CDR2 from the germline V gene are ENHRY and SYGVKD. CDR3 length equals 12 residues. The CDR3 reads CATGQGGYEQYF. In DNA form, the CDR3 reads TGTGCCACCGGACAGGGTGGGTACGAGCAGTACTTC.

This clonotype was observed a handful of times. This chain links TRBV2 with TRBJ2-5, with D possibly TRBD2 on 5 matching bases. Germline CDR1 SNHLY, CDR2 FYNNEI. Trimming stripped 4 bases from V and 4 bases from J, with 13 bases between. The CDR3 length is 14 residues. The CDR3 nucleotides are TGTGCCAGCAGTGGGACCCGACGGGGAGAGACCCAGTACTTC. Protein sequence: CASSGTRRGETQYF.

The table lists this clonotype with a few counts. This chain connects TRBV5-1 to TRBJ2-2, with 7 bases that match TRBD2. Germline V gene lookup returns CDR1 SGHRS and CDR2 YFSETQ. Trimming cost V 1 base and J 2 bases; bases outside gene matches: 5. There are 16 residues in the CDR3. The CDR3 DNA reads as TGCGCCAGCAGCTTGCCTGCTAGCGGTAACACCGGGGAGCTGTTTTTT. As protein: CASSLPASGNTGELFF.

The gene calls are TRBV4-1 and TRBJ1-5; the D gene is possibly TRBD1 (5 bases). CDR1 and CDR2 from the germline V gene are MGHRA and YSYEKL. The CDR3 runs 15 residues. V shed 5 bases and J shed 0 bases, with 11 bases lying between them. CDR3 sequence: CASSSGIDSNQPQHF. CDR3 bases: TGCGCCAGCAGCTCAGGGATCGATAGCAATCAGCCCCAGCATTTT.

This clonotype has just a few counts. This chain joins TRBV28 and TRBJ1-1; D unclear. V was cut by 2 bases and J by 0 bases, with 10 bases left in between. The CDR3 is 15 amino acids. Germline loops: CDR1 MDHEN, CDR2 SYDVKM. Here the CDR3 DNA reads TGTGCCAGCAGTTTAGTAGGCAGGCTGAACACTGAAGCTTTCTTT. Protein: CASSLVGRLNTEAFF.